A single sample gave rise to the 22 T cell receptor beta chains below, sequenced in a study of T cell responses to AZD1222 COVID-19 vaccine. Method: immunoSEQ multiplex PCR; TCRdb's copy keeps in-frame clones and lacks some. The sample has about 75,000 clones; 87% are singletons. The sequences come from peripheral blood, collected 28 days after the second AZD1222 dose. These receptors were collected from an adult who received the AZD1222 COVID-19 vaccine.

The chain is built from TRBV9 and TRBJ1-2; TRBD1 matches at 7 bases. CDR1 and CDR2 (germline): SGDLS, YYNGEE. This CDR3 spans 14 amino acids. J lost 5 bases, V lost 3 bases, and 7 bases had no gene match. The CDR3 loop is CASSDLTGWYGYTF. The DNA for the CDR3 is TGTGCCAGCAGCGATCTGACAGGGTGGTATGGCTACACCTTC. Full variable domain (rest looked up from reference TRBV9 and TRBJ1-2): DSGVTQTPKHLITATGQRVTLRCSPRSGDLSVYWYQQSLDQGLQFLIQYYNGEERAKGNILERFSAQQFPDLHSELNLSSLELGDSALYFCASSDLTGWYGYTFGSGTRLTVV.

This chain uses TRBV11-2 with TRBJ2-7; 12 nucleotides line up with TRBD2. The CDR3 covers 16 residues. Looked up from germline, CDR1 is SGHAT and CDR2 is FQNNGV. V trimming: 5 bases; J trimming: 3 bases; junction bases outside the gene matches: 8. CDR3 protein: CASSATSGGHRYEQYF. In nucleotides, the CDR3 is TGTGCCAGCAGCGCGACTAGCGGGGGCCACCGCTACGAGCAGTACTTC.

This clone has just one count. The CDR3 DNA reads as TGTGCCAGCAGACCCGGGACGGACTATGGCTACACCTTC. This sequence encodes CASRPGTDYGYTF. The chain carries TRBV6-6 and TRBJ1-2, with a tentative D call TRBD1 (5 bases). The length of the CDR3 is 13 residues. V was clipped by 6 bases and J by 3 bases, with 11 bases between them. Germline loops: CDR1 MNHNY, CDR2 SVGAGI (reference sequence).

The chain carries TRBV18 and TRBJ1-2; D gene unclear. This CDR3 spans 13 amino acids. Germline V gene sequence: CDR1 KGHSH, CDR2 LQKENI. Trimming shortened V by 6 bases and J by 2 bases, and 10 bases separated the two germline ends. CDR3 sequence: CASSPDGNYGYTF. CDR3 coding DNA: TGTGCCAGCTCTCCCGACGGAAACTATGGCTACACCTTC. Combining the CDR3 with reference TRBV18 and TRBJ1-2 gives the whole variable domain NAGVMQNPRHLVRRRGQEARLRCSPMKGHSHVYWYRQLPEEGLKFMVYLQKENIIDESGMPKERFSAEFPKEGPSILRIQQVVRGDSAAYFCASSPDGNYGYTFGSGTRLTVV.

To note about this clone: This sample includes further DNA sequences coding for the same CDR3. The J gene is TRBJ2-1, the V gene TRBV28; D gene uncertain. Per the germline V gene, CDR1 is MDHEN and CDR2 is SYDVKM. The CDR3 spans 12 residues. Trimming removed 3 bases from V and 4 bases from J, with 4 bases in between. The CDR3 DNA is TGTGCCAGCAGTTTCGAGTACAATGAGCAGTTCTTC. Encoded protein: CASSFEYNEQFF.

V is TRBV7-3 and J is TRBJ2-1; D gene uncertain. CDR1 is SGHTA and CDR2 is FQGTGA in the germline V gene. CDR3 length: 16 amino acids. V was shortened by 4 bases and J by 0 bases, with 13 bases between the two germline ends. The CDR3 region has the DNA TGTGCCAGCAGCTCAGGCTTACTAAGCTCCTACAATGAGCAGTTCTTC. As protein: CASSSGLLSSYNEQFF.

V usage is TRBV5-1 and J usage is TRBJ2-2, with 7 bases that match TRBD1. The CDR3 spans 16 residues. Germline V lookup: CDR1 SGHRS, CDR2 YFSETQ. With 0 bases clipped from V and 4 bases from J, the junction kept 6 bases outside the gene matches. CDR3 amino acids: CASSLAGTEITGELFF. In nucleotides, the CDR3 is TGCGCCAGCAGCTTGGCCGGGACAGAGATCACCGGGGAGCTGTTTTTT.

V gene TRBV18 combines with J gene TRBJ2-7; D is ambiguous. Between the trimmed V and J ends, which lost 5 bases and 3 bases, there was a span of 8 bases. Germline lookup yields CDR1 KGHSH and CDR2 LQKENI. The CDR3 extends over 12 amino acids. The CDR3 protein is CASSTEHYEQYF. As DNA, the CDR3 is TGTGCCAGCTCAACCGAACACTACGAGCAGTACTTC. The complete variable domain, with remaining parts taken from reference TRBV18 and TRBJ2-7, reads NAGVMQNPRHLVRRRGQEARLRCSPMKGHSHVYWYRQLPEEGLKFMVYLQKENIIDESGMPKERFSAEFPKEGPSILRIQQVVRGDSAAYFCASSTEHYEQYFGPGTRLTVT.

The J gene is TRBJ2-1, the V gene TRBV24-1; D is perhaps TRBD2 (5 bases). The CDR3 covers 14 residues. Germline V gene lookup returns CDR1 KGHDR and CDR2 SFDVKD. V lost 10 bases to trimming and J lost 4 bases, with 16 bases between them. This chain's CDR3 is CATDSGREYNEQFF. The DNA of the CDR3 is TGTGCCACAGATTCGGGAAGGGAATACAATGAGCAGTTCTTC.

The genes are TRBV9 and TRBJ2-7; no clear D. From germline, CDR1 is SGDLS and CDR2 YYNGEE. V was clipped by 3 bases and J by 0 bases, with 10 bases between them. The CDR3 is 14 residues long. CDR3: CASSGGGPSYEQYF. CDR3 nucleotide sequence: TGTGCCAGCAGCGGCGGCGGTCCCTCCTACGAGCAGTACTTC.

The CDR3 sequence: CASSHVGGSYEQYF. DNA for the CDR3: TGTGCCAGCAGCCACGTCGGGGGCTCCTACGAGCAGTACTTC. The V call is TRBV7-8, the J call TRBJ2-7; TRBD2 is a possible D gene (6 bases). The ends were cut back, 5 bases at V and 0 bases at J, with 11 bases in the middle. The CDR3 consists of 14 residues. Germline-derived CDR1 and CDR2 are SGHVS and FQNEAQ. Using reference TRBV7-8 and TRBJ2-7 for the parts outside the CDR3, the full variable domain is GAGVSQSPRYKVAKRGQDVALRCDPISGHVSLFWYQQALGQGPEFLTYFQNEAQLDKSGLPSDRFFAERPEGSVSTLKIQRTQQEDSAVYLCASSHVGGSYEQYFGPGTRLTVT.

The chain carries TRBV30 and TRBJ1-1, with 7 bases identical to TRBD1. This CDR3 contains 14 residues. With V trimmed by 1 base and J by 9 bases, 11 bases remained unmatched. The germline CDR1 and CDR2 sequences are GTSNPN and SVGIG (reference sequence). This chain's CDR3 is CAWSAGTARTQAFF. The DNA for the CDR3 is TGTGCCTGGAGTGCCGGGACAGCCCGAACCCAAGCTTTCTTT.

V usage is TRBV2 and J usage is TRBJ2-7; 11 bases line up with TRBD1. Germline-derived CDR1 and CDR2 are SNHLY and FYNNEI. J lost 5 bases, V lost 5 bases, and 20 bases had no gene match. This CDR3 spans 19 amino acids. In DNA, the CDR3 is TGTGCCAGCAGTCTTACCCCAATCGATCTTCGGACAGGGGGCGACGAGCAGTACTTC. Translating gives CASSLTPIDLRTGGDEQYF.

The genes are TRBV9 and TRBJ1-4; D gene ambiguous. The CDR3 consists of 13 residues. V was pared by 3 bases and J by 5 bases, with 8 bases between. The germline gives CDR1 SGDLS, CDR2 YYNGEE. CDR3 amino acids: CASSDGINEKLFF. The CDR3 DNA follows: TGTGCCAGCAGCGACGGGATAAATGAAAAACTGTTTTTT. The entire variable domain, with the rest obtained from reference TRBV9 and TRBJ1-4, is as follows: DSGVTQTPKHLITATGQRVTLRCSPRSGDLSVYWYQQSLDQGLQFLIQYYNGEERAKGNILERFSAQQFPDLHSELNLSSLELGDSALYFCASSDGINEKLFFGSGTQLSVL.

This chain links TRBV9 with TRBJ1-4; 7 bases match TRBD1. V shed 4 bases and J 8 bases; nucleotides not matched to a gene: 8. This CDR3 has 14 residues. Germline V gene sequence: CDR1 SGDLS, CDR2 YYNGEE. This CDR3 reads CASSSDREREKLFF. CDR3 nucleotides: TGTGCCAGCAGCTCAGACAGGGAAAGGGAAAAACTGTTTTTT. The entire variable domain, with the rest obtained from reference TRBV9 and TRBJ1-4, is as follows: DSGVTQTPKHLITATGQRVTLRCSPRSGDLSVYWYQQSLDQGLQFLIQYYNGEERAKGNILERFSAQQFPDLHSELNLSSLELGDSALYFCASSSDREREKLFFGSGTQLSVL.

The chain carries TRBV7-2 and TRBJ2-7; D is possibly TRBD1 (6 bases). Germline V gene lookup returns CDR1 SGHTA and CDR2 FQGNSA. The CDR3 spans 16 residues. V shed 5 bases and J shed 5 bases, with 22 bases lying between them. CDR3 sequence (DNA): TGTGCCAGCAGCGAGCAGGGGACGAGGGCGAAGAACGAGCAGTACTTC. Translating gives CASSEQGTRAKNEQYF.

The chain recombines TRBV7-9 with TRBJ1-4, with D possibly TRBD1 on 5 matching bases. The CDR3 is 15 residues long. Looked up from germline, CDR1 is SEHNR and CDR2 is FQNEAQ (reference sequence). V was clipped by 2 bases and J by 5 bases, with 12 bases between them. The CDR3 nucleotides read TGTGCCAGCAGCTTATCGGGACTGGGAAATGAAAAACTGTTTTTT. Amino acids: CASSLSGLGNEKLFF.

This chain links TRBV4-1 with TRBJ2-2; D not certain. Germline values: CDR1 MGHRA, CDR2 YSYEKL. V lost 5 bases, J lost 6 bases, and 10 bases lay in between. The CDR3 spans 13 residues. CDR3 region: CASSSTVAGELFF. The CDR3 DNA is TGCGCCAGCAGCTCCACGGTAGCCGGGGAGCTGTTTTTT.

The CDR3 spells CASSLRLGENIQYF. In DNA form, the CDR3 reads TGTGCCAGCAGCTTACGCTTAGGGGAAAACATTCAGTACTTC. J is TRBJ2-4 and V is TRBV7-2; a possible D gene is TRBD1 (5 bases). Germline values: CDR1 SGHTA, CDR2 FQGNSA. The CDR3 loop spans 14 amino acids. Trimming removed 2 bases at V and 5 bases at J, with 10 bases between.

This chain uses TRBV18 with TRBJ1-3; 11 bases line up with TRBD1. CDR1 is KGHSH and CDR2 is LQKENI in the germline V gene. Germline trimming cut 2 bases from V and 2 bases from J; bases unmatched to any gene: 2. This CDR3 contains 16 residues. CDR3 nucleotide sequence: TGTGCCAGCTCACCAGGGACAGGGGGACCTGGAAACACCATATATTTT. Translation: CASSPGTGGPGNTIYF.

V usage is TRBV6-1 and J usage is TRBJ1-1; D not certain. Trimming stripped 1 base from V and 3 bases from J, with 6 bases between. CDR3 length: 13 residues. Per the germline V gene, CDR1 is MNHNS and CDR2 is SASEGT. CDR3 DNA: TGTGCCAGCAGTGAAGTAAAGGACACTGAAGCTTTCTTT. The encoded protein is CASSEVKDTEAFF.

J is TRBJ1-6 and V is TRBV4-1; weak D call: TRBD1 (6 bases). Germline CDR1 is MGHRA and CDR2 is YSYEKL. V was cut by 3 bases and J by 7 bases, with 13 bases left in between. The length of the CDR3 is 15 residues. The CDR3 nucleotides are TGCGCCAGCAGCCAGGGACATATGTGGAATTCACCCCTCCACTTT. Its protein product is CASSQGHMWNSPLHF.